The 6 T cell receptor beta chains given below trace back to one sample, sequenced in a study of patients and donors after allogeneic stem cell transplantation (dated by TCRdb to the early 2020s). Library preparation employed RT-PCR. Sequencing used a NextSeq 550. TCRdb took the public reads, trimmed them with fastp at Q25, ran MiXCR for clone calling and kept in-frame beta chains. Every distinct CDR3 protein forms one entry, paired with its most common genes and DNA. The sample table holds roughly 960,000 distinct CDR3 sequences, of which around 17% were seen once. The ten largest clones represent around 6% of the sample. The sample taken for sequencing was blood, either unsorted or a sorted T cell fraction (not recorded which). Receptors were obtained from a human donor who was either an allogeneic HSCT recipient or a stem cell or donor lymphocyte infusion donor (not recorded which). It is not recorded whose cells these are; they may come from a transplant donor.

The gene calls are TRBV30 and TRBJ1-1; the D is unclear. Germline CDR1 GTSNPN, CDR2 SVGIG (reference sequence). The CDR3 runs to 14 residues. The V and J ends lost 0 bases and 4 bases respectively, with 12 bases between them. In DNA, the CDR3 is TGTGCCTGGAGTGTACCTCCAGTCATCACTGAAGCTTTCTTT. This sequence encodes CAWSVPPVITEAFF.

This clonotype has a handful of counts. The chain links TRBV27 to TRBJ1-5; the match to TRBD1 covers 10 bases. CDR1 is MNHEY and CDR2 is SMNVEV in the germline V gene (reference sequence). V was pared by 7 bases and J by 1 base, with 1 base of the junction left unmatched. CDR3 length equals 14 residues. The CDR3 sequence is CASMGQGSNQPQHF. The CDR3 DNA reads TGTGCCAGCATGGGACAGGGGAGCAATCAGCCCCAGCATTTT.

Points on this clonotype: An end of the junction differs from the germline gene, which may be a read error. The chain is built from TRBV27 and TRBJ1-6, with a tentative D call TRBD1 (6 bases). Per the germline V gene, CDR1 is MNHEY and CDR2 is SMNVEV (reference sequence). This CDR3 comprises 16 residues. The CDR3 here is CASSLSRTVNNTPLHF. The CDR3 bases are TGTGCCAGCAGTTTATCCCGGACAGTCAATAATACACCCCTCCACTTT.

This clonotype was counted between two and nine times. The chain recombines TRBV18 with TRBJ2-1, with D unclear. The germline V gene has CDR1 KGHSH and CDR2 LQKENI. The germline V and J ends were trimmed by 3 bases and 7 bases, with 16 bases remaining between them. This CDR3 has 15 amino acids. For the CDR3, the DNA is TGTGCCAGCTCACCTAACACGCCCGAGTTGAATGAGCAGTTCTTC. Amino acids: CASSPNTPELNEQFF.

J is TRBJ2-7 and V is TRBV5-1, with 13 bases identical to TRBD2. The CDR3 covers 16 residues. Losses at the gene ends were 8 bases for V and 4 bases for J; bases not matched to a gene: 12. The germline gives CDR1 SGHRS, CDR2 YFSETQ. CDR3 region: CASGQGRTSGSYEQYF. DNA for the CDR3: TGCGCCAGTGGACAGGGGCGGACTAGCGGGAGTTACGAGCAGTACTTC.

The V call is TRBV20-1, the J call TRBJ1-5; D is unclear. The CDR3 totals 17 residues. Germline V gives CDR1 DFQATT, CDR2 SNEGSKA (reference sequence). V shed 3 bases and J shed 5 bases, with 23 bases lying between them. The CDR3 protein is CSASGLTGYSEHQPQHF. CDR3 nucleotide sequence: TGCAGTGCTAGTGGGTTGACGGGATACTCAGAACATCAGCCCCAGCATTTT.